This T cell receptor (beta chain) was identified during a study of blood T cells in healthy people across ages. Germline V CDR1 and CDR2: SQVTM, ANQGSEA. Trimming cost V 0 bases and J 7 bases, with 14 bases left between them. The CDR3 totals 14 residues. Using a J-beta primer mix together with a sample-barcoded 5' primer, a second PCR was run for roughly 6 to 11 cycles. TCRdb called the 5' RACE reads again in MiXCR, with one record for every CDR3 protein. The data contain over a million distinct CDR3 sequences, 42% of them seen just once; the ten biggest clones take up 6.5% to 10%. The chain recombines TRBV29-1 with TRBJ2-3; D uncertain. The clonotype was recovered from a woman aged 18-29 years in good health. Sequencing used blood. CDR3 residues: CSVEDRKDSYTQYF. CDR3 nucleotide sequence: TGCAGCGTTGAAGATCGGAAAGATTCTTATACGCAGTATTTT.